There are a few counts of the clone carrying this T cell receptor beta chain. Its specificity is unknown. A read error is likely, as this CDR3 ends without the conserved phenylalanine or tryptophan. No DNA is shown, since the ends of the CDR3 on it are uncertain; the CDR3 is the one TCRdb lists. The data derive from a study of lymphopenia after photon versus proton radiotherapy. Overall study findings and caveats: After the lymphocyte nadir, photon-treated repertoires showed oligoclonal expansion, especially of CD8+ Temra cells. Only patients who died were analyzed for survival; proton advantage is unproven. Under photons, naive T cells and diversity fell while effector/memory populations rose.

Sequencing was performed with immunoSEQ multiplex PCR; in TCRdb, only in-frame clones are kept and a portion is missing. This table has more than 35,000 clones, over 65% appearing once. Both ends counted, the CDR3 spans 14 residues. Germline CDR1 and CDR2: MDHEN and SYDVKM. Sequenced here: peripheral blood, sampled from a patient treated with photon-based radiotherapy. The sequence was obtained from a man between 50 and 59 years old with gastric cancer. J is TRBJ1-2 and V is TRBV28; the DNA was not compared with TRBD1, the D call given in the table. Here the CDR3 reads CASSPRPIRDRAQC.